A single count supports the clone carrying this T cell receptor (beta chain). The sample comes from a study of blood T cell repertoires in COVID-19. Whole-study context: The analysed material was cDNA or gDNA that came from T cells, B-cell-depleted T cells, or PBMCs.

The CDR3 length is 17 residues. Per germline, CDR1 SGHDN and CDR2 FVKESK. The V gene lost 0 bases and the J gene lost 3 bases, with 16 bases spanning the gap. Per the authors' pipeline: Amplification of reference gene primers was used by the study to estimate nucleated cell counts. Sequencing was performed with immunoSEQ multiplex PCR; in TCRdb, only in-frame clones are kept and a portion is missing. V, J and clone size are taken as reported in that table, and D and trimming were inferred from the DNA itself. The data show tens of thousands of clones, 87% seen once. Sequencing was carried out using peripheral blood. The clonotype comes from a middle-aged man with COVID-19, enrolled during active disease. V gene TRBV14 combines with J gene TRBJ2-3; D is possibly TRBD1 (5 bases). CDR3 DNA: TGTGCCAGCAGCCAAGATCTCAGGGTAGGAATGACAGATACGCAGTATTTT. It translates to CASSQDLRVGMTDTQYF.